The 5 T cell receptor beta chains below all came from one sample that was sequenced in a study of CD8 T cells in Susac syndrome (dated by TCRdb to about 2019). The library was obtained by the immunoSEQ multiplex PCR assay. RNA was extracted with the RNeasy kit and about 0.5 to 1 ug was reverse transcribed using random hexamers. The public sequencing data were trimmed at Q25 with fastp and processed into clonotypes with MiXCR by TCRdb, which kept only in-frame beta chains. Merged by CDR3 protein, the rows form single entries marked with the most common genes and DNA. In all, the sample holds fewer than 150,000 distinct CDR3 sequences, and about 92% of those were seen once. Clones ranked in the top ten supply 0.093% of the sample. Sequencing was performed on CD4+ T cells from PBMCs. These receptors originate from a human donor with multiple sclerosis.

V usage is TRBV30 and J usage is TRBJ1-1; D may be TRBD1 (5 bases). The CDR3 contains 13 residues. V lost 1 base to trimming and J lost 9 bases, with 15 bases between them. Per germline, CDR1 GTSNPN and CDR2 SVGIG (reference sequence). The CDR3 DNA follows: TGTGCCTGGAGTGACGGGGACGGTCTGAAAGCTTTCTTT. Translated, it gives CAWSDGDGLKAFF.

This rearrangement joins TRBV2 to TRBJ2-5; tentatively, D is TRBD2 (7 bases). Per the germline V gene, CDR1 is SNHLY and CDR2 is FYNNEI. V lost 4 bases to trimming and J lost 9 bases, with 15 bases between them. The CDR3 runs to 13 residues. For the CDR3, the DNA is TGTGCCAGCAGTGCGGGGGGCAGAGTGGCCCAGTACTTC. This sequence encodes CASSAGGRVAQYF.

The CDR3 bases are TGTGCCATCAGTGAGTCGGGCAGGTCTACCTACGAGCAGTACTTC. Its protein is CAISESGRSTYEQYF. The gene calls are TRBV10-3 and TRBJ2-7; D unresolved. Germline CDR1 and CDR2: ENHRY and SYGVKD. The CDR3 contains 15 residues. V lost 0 bases, J lost 2 bases, and 11 bases lay in between.

The CDR3 bases are TGTGCCAGCAGCCTGCGGACAGGGAAAACAGCTAACTATGGCTACACCTTC. Translated, it gives CASSLRTGKTANYGYTF. The chain is built from TRBV14 and TRBJ1-2, with 8 bases identical to TRBD1. Per the germline V gene, CDR1 is SGHDN and CDR2 is FVKESK. With 4 bases clipped from V and 0 bases from J, the junction kept 10 bases outside the gene matches. The CDR3 totals 17 residues.

The V gene is TRBV20-1, the J gene TRBJ2-7; possibly TRBD1 for D (5 bases). Germline values: CDR1 DFQATT, CDR2 SNEGSKA (reference sequence). Trimming removed 3 bases at V and 4 bases at J, with 13 bases between. The CDR3 contains 13 residues. The DNA for the CDR3 is TGCAGTGCTAGTAAAGGGGTCATGTACGAGCAGTACTTC. Protein: CSASKGVMYEQYF.